The clone carrying this TCR beta chain was counted once. The data were obtained in a study of identifying expanded T cells in peripheral blood. CDR1 is SNHLY and CDR2 is FYNNEI in the germline V gene. Germline trimming cut 8 bases from V and 6 bases from J; bases unmatched to any gene: 10. The CDR3 is 15 amino acids. Profiled with immunoSEQ multiplex PCR; TCRdb holds only in-frame clones, not every one. This sample has approximately 58,000 clones, with around four fifths found just once. The clonotype originates from a person aged 18 to 70 in good health. Sequenced material: blood. The chain uses TRBV2 and TRBJ1-4, with 9 nucleotides matching TRBD1. CDR3 DNA: TGTGCCAGCCGGGAGTCGGGACAGGGCTATGAAAAACTGTTTTTT. This encodes CASRESGQGYEKLFF. Using reference TRBV2 and TRBJ1-4 for the parts outside the CDR3, the full variable domain is EPEVTQTPSHQVTQMGQEVILRCVPISNHLYFYWYRQILGQKVEFLVSFYNNEISEKSEIFDDQFSVERPDGSNFTLKIRSTKLEDSAMYFCASRESGQGYEKLFFGSGTQLSVL.